The 29 T cell receptor beta chains listed next were all sequenced from one sample in a study of T cell clones after liver transplantation. Some clones are missing from TCRdb's copy, which holds only in-frame ones; the method was immunoSEQ multiplex PCR. The data show about 80,000 clones, with 80% to 85% seen just once and about 0.52% held by the top ten. The source material was CD4+ T cells from blood, sampled 46 months after liver transplant. These receptors all stem from a human patient who received a liver transplant. Some T cells may be the graft donor's.

This chain links TRBV4-1 with TRBJ2-1; possibly TRBD2 for D (6 bases). This CDR3 has 16 amino acids. Germline CDR1 is MGHRA and CDR2 is YSYEKL. Trimming removed 1 base from V and 2 bases from J, with 12 bases in between. The CDR3 is CASSQAGLQTYNEQFF. The CDR3 nucleotides are TGCGCCAGCAGCCAAGCGGGACTCCAAACCTACAATGAGCAGTTCTTC.

This clone was counted between two and nine times. V and J are TRBV6-5 and TRBJ2-3; D perhaps matches TRBD2 (6 bases). CDR1 and CDR2 (germline): MNHEY, SVGAGI. V lost 0 bases and J 7 bases, leaving 11 bases between the germline ends. The CDR3 length is 14 residues. The CDR3: CASSYSRGLNTQYF. The CDR3 DNA reads TGTGCCAGCAGTTACTCGAGGGGACTTAATACGCAGTATTTT.

The V and J genes are TRBV18 and TRBJ1-4, with a weak D call TRBD1 (6 bases). V was pared by 1 base and J by 2 bases, with 17 bases between. Germline loops: CDR1 KGHSH, CDR2 LQKENI. The CDR3 is 18 amino acids. CDR3 amino acids: CASSPLLGGGTTNEKLFF. The CDR3 DNA follows: TGTGCCAGCTCACCACTCCTCGGGGGCGGGACGACTAATGAAAAACTGTTTTTT.

This chain links TRBV7-2 with TRBJ1-2; no definite D call. CDR3 length: 18 residues. V lost 5 bases and J lost 0, with 22 bases in between. CDR1 and CDR2 from the germline V gene are SGHTA and FQGNSA. The CDR3 loop is CASSPATAPSKANYGYTF. The CDR3 coding sequence is TGTGCCAGCAGCCCAGCGACGGCACCGAGTAAAGCTAACTATGGCTACACCTTC.

The chain combines TRBV5-1 with TRBJ2-1, with 11 bases identical to TRBD2. The CDR3 runs 15 residues. The germline V gene has CDR1 SGHRS and CDR2 YFSETQ. Trimming cost V 7 bases and J 8 bases; bases outside gene matches: 11. CDR3 region: CASRSGRALSDEQFF. The CDR3 DNA is TGCGCCAGCCGTAGCGGGAGGGCCTTAAGCGATGAGCAGTTCTTC.

V is TRBV5-5 and J is TRBJ2-2; TRBD1 matches 7 bases. Germline V gene sequence: CDR1 SGHKS, CDR2 YYEKEE (reference sequence). The CDR3 is 15 residues long. Trimming at V came to 3 bases and at J to 0 bases, leaving 2 bases not matched to a gene. The CDR3 loop is CASSSGQSNTGELFF. DNA of the CDR3: TGTGCCAGCAGCTCGGGACAGTCGAACACCGGGGAGCTGTTTTTT.

The CDR3 region is CASSRFRVDEQFF. CDR3 sequence (DNA): TGTGCCAGCAGTCGCTTCAGGGTTGATGAGCAGTTCTTC. The V call is TRBV27, the J call TRBJ2-1; perhaps TRBD1 as D (5 bases). The germline V gene encodes CDR1 MNHEY and CDR2 SMNVEV (reference sequence). The CDR3 length is 13 residues. The germline V and J ends were trimmed by 5 bases and 8 bases, with 13 bases remaining between them.

V usage is TRBV28 and J usage is TRBJ1-5, with TRBD1 identical over 7 bases. Trimming removed 5 bases from V and 0 bases from J; junction bases left unmatched: 10. The CDR3 length is 17 residues. CDR1 MDHEN and CDR2 SYDVKM come from the germline V gene. CDR3 in DNA: TGTGCCAGCAGTCCCTCCAGGGGGGAATATAGCAATCAGCCCCAGCATTTT. Translated: CASSPSRGEYSNQPQHF.

The chain uses TRBV19 and TRBJ1-4; 10 nucleotides align to TRBD1. Per the germline V gene, CDR1 is LNHDA and CDR2 is SQIVND (reference sequence). The ends lost 4 bases at V and 6 bases at J; junction bases unmatched: 11. This CDR3 has 17 residues. CDR3 in DNA: TGTGCCAGTAGTAACCGTCTGGGACAGGGGACGGATGAAAAACTGTTTTTT. This codes for CASSNRLGQGTDEKLFF.

The chain uses TRBV5-1 and TRBJ2-6; a possible D gene is TRBD1 (5 bases). Per germline, CDR1 SGHRS and CDR2 YFSETQ. The V and J ends lost 4 bases and 0 bases respectively, with 11 bases between them. This CDR3 has 16 residues. CDR3 sequence reads: CASSTMTASGANVLTF. The DNA for the CDR3 is TGCGCCAGCAGCACAATGACAGCCTCTGGGGCCAACGTCCTGACTTTC.

CDR3 DNA sequence: TGTGCCAGCAGCCCCCTAATTCCCGGACTAGCGGTGCCGTACCAAGAGACCCAGTACTTC. This sequence encodes CASSPLIPGLAVPYQETQYF. The V gene is TRBV14, the J gene TRBJ2-5; 10 bases are shared with TRBD2. From germline, CDR1 is SGHDN and CDR2 FVKESK. The CDR3 covers 20 residues. Losses at the gene ends were 4 bases for V and 0 bases for J; bases not matched to a gene: 17. Together with reference TRBV14 and TRBJ2-5, the CDR3 gives the full variable domain: EAGVTQFPSHSVIEKGQTVTLRCDPISGHDNLYWYRRVMGKEIKFLLHFVKESKQDESGMPNNRFLAERTGGTYSTLKVQPAELEDSGVYFCASSPLIPGLAVPYQETQYFGPGTRLLVL.

In its sample, this clone was seen once. The chain employs TRBV10-3 and TRBJ1-1; 7 bases align to TRBD1. Germline V gene sequence: CDR1 ENHRY, CDR2 SYGVKD. The CDR3 runs 13 residues. V trimming: 6 bases; J trimming: 7 bases; junction bases outside the gene matches: 8. CDR3 coding DNA: TGTGCCATCAGGGGGGACAGAGCGAGTGAAGCTTTCTTT. Protein product: CAIRGDRASEAFF.

The chain recombines TRBV5-1 with TRBJ1-1; D call uncertain. The CDR3 is 10 amino acids. Germline lookup yields CDR1 SGHRS and CDR2 YFSETQ. The germline V and J ends were trimmed by 7 bases and 2 bases, with 3 bases remaining between them. In DNA, the CDR3 is TGCGCCAGCTTTAACACTGAAGCTTTCTTT. Translated: CASFNTEAFF. The full variable domain, its missing parts supplied by reference TRBV5-1 and TRBJ1-1, is KAGVTQTPRYLIKTRGQQVTLSCSPISGHRSVSWYQQTPGQGLQFLFEYFSETQRNKGNFPGRFSGRQFSNSRSEMNVSTLELGDSALYLCASFNTEAFFGQGTRLTVV.

The V and J genes are TRBV6-1 and TRBJ2-1; 14 bases map to TRBD2. Germline-derived CDR1 and CDR2 are MNHNS and SASEGT. V lost 3 bases and J lost 12; bases outside the gene matches: 10. The CDR3 extends over 16 amino acids. The CDR3 DNA reads as TGTGCCAGCAGTGATTTGACTAGCGGGAGGGCCATGGTGCAGTTCTTC. Its translation: CASSDLTSGRAMVQFF.

This chain connects TRBV5-8 to TRBJ1-3; D ambiguous. Germline loops: CDR1 SGHTS, CDR2 YDEGEE. CDR3 length: 14 residues. The ends were cut back, 4 bases at V and 0 bases at J, with 8 bases in the middle. The CDR3 protein is CASSGDNSGNTIYF. DNA for the CDR3: TGTGCCAGCAGCGGCGACAACTCTGGAAACACCATATATTTT.

The chain combines TRBV27 with TRBJ2-7; D could derive from TRBD1 or TRBD2 (5 bases each). V was cut by 5 bases and J by 9 bases, with 29 bases left in between. Germline V lookup: CDR1 MNHEY, CDR2 SMNVEV (reference sequence). CDR3 size: 17 residues. The CDR3 protein is CASSPYAGSVGDLRQYF. CDR3 bases: TGTGCCAGCAGTCCCTACGCCGGTTCGGTTGGGGACCTTCGGCAGTACTTC.

The rearrangement joins TRBV6-6 to TRBJ1-5, with a weak D call TRBD1 (5 bases). The CDR3 has 16 residues. V gave up 7 bases and J gave up 0 bases, with 16 bases separating them. Germline lookup yields CDR1 MNHNY and CDR2 SVGAGI (reference sequence). The CDR3 DNA is TGTGCCAGCACCCTACGGGTAGGGGATAGCAATCAGCCCCAGCATTTT. The encoded protein is CASTLRVGDSNQPQHF.

J is TRBJ2-1 and V is TRBV28, with D perhaps matching TRBD2 (6 bases). The germline CDR1 and CDR2 sequences are MDHEN and SYDVKM. The V gene lost 6 bases and the J gene lost 7 bases, with 16 bases spanning the gap. This CDR3 is 14 amino acids long. The CDR3 loop reads CASSSGGGWNEQFF. CDR3 bases: TGTGCCAGCAGCTCAGGAGGAGGGTGGAATGAGCAGTTCTTC.

The rearrangement uses TRBV18 and TRBJ1-1; 10 bases fit TRBD1. CDR3 length: 13 residues. The V gene's germline CDR1 is KGHSH and CDR2 LQKENI. V shed 6 bases, J shed 4 bases, and the junction held 2 bases outside the gene matches. The CDR3: CASSRQGATEAFF. For the CDR3, the DNA is TGTGCCAGCTCCCGACAGGGGGCCACTGAAGCTTTCTTT.

V is TRBV11-2 and J is TRBJ2-5; D may be TRBD1 or TRBD2 (6 bases each). V was clipped by 1 base and J by 1 base, with 13 bases between them. The CDR3 is 16 residues long. Germline CDR1 reads SGHAT; CDR2 reads FQNNGV. CDR3 in amino acids: CASSLGVGGGQETQYF. Here the CDR3 DNA reads TGTGCCAGCAGCTTAGGGGTAGGAGGGGGCCAAGAGACCCAGTACTTC.

This chain joins TRBV18 and TRBJ2-1; TRBD2 matches at 8 bases. CDR1 is KGHSH and CDR2 is LQKENI in the germline V gene. CDR3 length: 15 amino acids. Losses at the gene ends were 6 bases for V and 2 bases for J; bases not matched to a gene: 6. CDR3 region: CASSQNSGTYNEQFF. For the CDR3, the DNA is TGTGCCAGCTCGCAGAATAGCGGGACCTACAATGAGCAGTTCTTC.

The chain combines TRBV7-9 with TRBJ2-6; a weak D match, TRBD2 (5 bases). V shed 0 bases and J shed 2 bases, with 8 bases lying between them. Germline CDR1 is SEHNR and CDR2 is FQNEAQ (reference sequence). The CDR3 consists of 16 residues. CDR3 coding DNA: TGTGCCAGCAGCTTAGCCGGAGGTACTGGGGCCAACGTCCTGACTTTC. Encoded protein: CASSLAGGTGANVLTF.

The V and J genes are TRBV18 and TRBJ1-1; the D gene is possibly TRBD1 (5 bases). The V and J ends lost 3 bases and 3 bases respectively, with 8 bases between them. This CDR3 comprises 13 residues. Germline CDR1 is KGHSH and CDR2 is LQKENI. The CDR3 region has the DNA TGTGCCAGCTCACCCCTCAGGGACACTGAAGCTTTCTTT. Amino acid sequence: CASSPLRDTEAFF.

The chain is built from TRBV11-2 and TRBJ2-1, with a possible D match to TRBD2 (7 bases). V lost 1 base, J lost 1 base, and 17 bases lay in between. This CDR3 region has 18 residues. CDR1 and CDR2 from the germline V gene are SGHAT and FQNNGV. The CDR3, as DNA: TGTGCCAGCAGCTTAGTAGGCGAGCGGGACACTTCCTACAATGAGCAGTTCTTC. It yields the protein CASSLVGERDTSYNEQFF.

This clone has a handful of counts. This rearrangement joins TRBV6-1 to TRBJ1-2, with a possible D match to TRBD1 (6 bases). The germline V gene encodes CDR1 MNHNS and CDR2 SASEGT. This CDR3 has 17 residues. V was cut by 1 base and J by 2 bases, with 17 bases left in between. The DNA for the CDR3 is TGTGCCAGCAGTGAAGTGAAGGGGGGTGCAGGGAACTATGGCTACACCTTC. Translated: CASSEVKGGAGNYGYTF.

V usage is TRBV6-1 and J usage is TRBJ1-5, with 9 bases identical to TRBD1. The germline V gene has CDR1 MNHNS and CDR2 SASEGT. V was pared by 5 bases and J by 9 bases, with 11 bases of the junction left unmatched. The CDR3 is 15 residues long. The CDR3 sequence is CASSSIGTGTWPQHF. CDR3 DNA sequence: TGTGCCAGCAGTTCCATTGGGACAGGGACTTGGCCCCAGCATTTT.

The chain employs TRBV15 and TRBJ2-7, with D possibly TRBD2 on 6 matching bases. The CDR3 totals 13 residues. The germline V gene has CDR1 LNHNV and CDR2 YYDKDF (reference sequence). V dropped 0 bases and J dropped 12 bases, with 15 bases sitting between them. The CDR3, as DNA: TGTGCCACCAGCAGAGATCGGACGGGACTTCTGTACTTC. Its translation: CATSRDRTGLLYF.

Written as DNA, the CDR3 is TGTGCCAGCAGCTTAGATCAGAGAAAGAACACTGAAGCTTTCTTT. It encodes CASSLDQRKNTEAFF. The rearrangement links TRBV7-8 to TRBJ1-1, with no clear D. The CDR3 is made up of 15 amino acids. Trimming shortened V by 1 base and J by 1 base, and 10 bases separated the two germline ends. The germline gives CDR1 SGHVS, CDR2 FQNEAQ.

The chain has TRBV5-1 and TRBJ1-2; 10 bases match TRBD1. The ends lost 2 bases at V and 5 bases at J; junction bases unmatched: 3. The length of the CDR3 is 14 residues. Germline V gene data show CDR1 as SGHRS and CDR2 as YFSETQ. The DNA of the CDR3 is TGCGCCAGCAGCTTTACGGGACAGGGGTATGGCTACACCTTC. Its protein product is CASSFTGQGYGYTF.